The clone carrying this TCR beta chain was recorded only once. Its antigen is still unknown. The data are from a study of CD8+ T cells in alopecia areata. Overall study findings and caveats: Clonality in the scalp and expanded CD8+ clones ranked among the top 100 were significantly decreased by tofacitinib. Mice gave a clearer picture of TCR sharing than patients did, possibly for HLA-related reasons.

The treatment denotes: oral pan-JAK inhibitor, 5-10 mg twice daily. Those with alopecia areata gave lesional scalp punch biopsies and peripheral blood. CD4+ and CD8+ T cells were sorted from PBMCs. V lost 5 bases and J lost 6; bases outside the gene matches: 7. This CDR3 comprises 14 residues. Germline V CDR1 and CDR2: GTSNPN, SVGIG (reference sequence). Sequencing relied on a cDNA template that was reverse transcribed from extracted RNA. Clones were sequenced by immunoSEQ multiplex PCR, and TCRdb holds only the in-frame ones, with some missing. Of 130,000 or so clones listed, around 83% are singletons.

The chain carries TRBV30 and TRBJ2-3, with 11 bases lining up with TRBD2. Sequencing used CD8+ T cells sorted from blood, obtained at week 4, from a patient treated with tofacitinib. This TCR was sampled from a human donor with alopecia areata. CDR3 loop: CAWDIAGGADTQYF. The CDR3 nucleotides read TGTGCCTGGGATATAGCGGGAGGGGCCGATACGCAGTATTTT.